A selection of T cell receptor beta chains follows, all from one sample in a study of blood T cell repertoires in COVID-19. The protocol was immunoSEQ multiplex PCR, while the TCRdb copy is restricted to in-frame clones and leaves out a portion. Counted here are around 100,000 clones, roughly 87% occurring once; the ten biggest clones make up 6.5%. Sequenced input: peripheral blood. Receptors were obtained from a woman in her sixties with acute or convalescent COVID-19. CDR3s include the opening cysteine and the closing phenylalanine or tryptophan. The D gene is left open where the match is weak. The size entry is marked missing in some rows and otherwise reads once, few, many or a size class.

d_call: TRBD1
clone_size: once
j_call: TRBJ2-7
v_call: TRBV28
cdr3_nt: TGTGCCAGCAGTTTACTGTCACAGGGGGCATACGAGCAGTACTTC
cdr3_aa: CASSLLSQGAYEQYF

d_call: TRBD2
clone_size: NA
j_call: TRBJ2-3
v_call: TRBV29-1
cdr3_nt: TGCAGCGTTGACCAGCGGGAGGCCACAGATACGCAGTATTTT
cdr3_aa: CSVDQREATDTQYF

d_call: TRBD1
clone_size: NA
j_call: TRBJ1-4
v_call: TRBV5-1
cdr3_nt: TGCGCCAGCAGCCCAACAGGGGTAACTAATGAAAAACTGTTTTTT
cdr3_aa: CASSPTGVTNEKLFF

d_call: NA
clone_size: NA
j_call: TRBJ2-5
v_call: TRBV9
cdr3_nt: TGTGCCAGCAGCCCGCGAGGATCGGCGGAGACCCAGTACTTC
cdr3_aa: CASSPRGSAETQYF

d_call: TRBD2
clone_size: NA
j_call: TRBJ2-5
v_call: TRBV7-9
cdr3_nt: TGTGCCAGCAGCTTAGCGGGAGGGGTCGGACAAGAGACCCAGTACTTC
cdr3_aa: CASSLAGGVGQETQYF

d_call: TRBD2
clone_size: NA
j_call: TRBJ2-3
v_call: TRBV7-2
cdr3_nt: TGTGCCAGCAGCTTGCTAGCGGGAGCTAGCACAGATACGCAGTATTTT
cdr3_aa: CASSLLAGASTDTQYF

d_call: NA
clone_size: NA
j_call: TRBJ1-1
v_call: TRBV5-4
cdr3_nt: TGTGCCAGCAGCCGCGGGACGCACACTGAAGCTTTCTTT
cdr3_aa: CASSRGTHTEAFF

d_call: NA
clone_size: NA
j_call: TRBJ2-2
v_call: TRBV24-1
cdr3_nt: TGTGCCACCAGTGACCGTCCGGGTGGGTACACCGGGGAGCTGTTTTTT
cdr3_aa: CATSDRPGGYTGELFF

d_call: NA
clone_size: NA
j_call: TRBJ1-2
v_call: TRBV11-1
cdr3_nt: TGTGCCAGCAGCTTAGACGGGTTAAACTATGGCTACACCTTC
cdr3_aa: CASSLDGLNYGYTF

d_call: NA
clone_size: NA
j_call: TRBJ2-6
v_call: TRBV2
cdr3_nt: TGTGCCAGCAGCATCACGGGAGTCTCTGGGGCCAACGTCCTGACTTTC
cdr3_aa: CASSITGVSGANVLTF

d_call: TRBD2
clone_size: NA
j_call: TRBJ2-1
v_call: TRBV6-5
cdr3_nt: TGTGCCAGCAGCAGACTAGCGGGAGGTAGGGATGAGCAGTTCTTC
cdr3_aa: CASSRLAGGRDEQFF

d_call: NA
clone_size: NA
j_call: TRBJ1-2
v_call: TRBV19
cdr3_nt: TGTGCCAGTAGTATGCGAGGAGGGTATGGCTACACCTTC
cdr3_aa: CASSMRGGYGYTF

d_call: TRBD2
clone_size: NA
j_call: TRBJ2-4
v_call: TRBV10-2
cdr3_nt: TGCGCCACCACTCCGGGGACTAGCGGGATCAGCAAAAACATTCAGTACTTC
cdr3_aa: CATTPGTSGISKNIQYF

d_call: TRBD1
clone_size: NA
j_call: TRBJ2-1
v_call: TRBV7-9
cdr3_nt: TGTGCCAGCAGCAACAGTCCCGGGACAGGGAGTACCAATGAGCAGTTCTTC
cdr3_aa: CASSNSPGTGSTNEQFF

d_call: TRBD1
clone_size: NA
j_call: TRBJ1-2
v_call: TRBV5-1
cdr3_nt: TGCGCCAGCAGCTTGGGACAGGGAATCGATGGCTACACCTTC
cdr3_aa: CASSLGQGIDGYTF

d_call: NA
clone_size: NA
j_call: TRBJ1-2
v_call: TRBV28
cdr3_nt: TGTGCCAGCAGTCCCGCGGTCTATGGCTACACCTTC
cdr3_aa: CASSPAVYGYTF

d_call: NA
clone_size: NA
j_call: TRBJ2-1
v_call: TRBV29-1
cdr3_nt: TGCAGCGTTGAAGTGGGGGGCCGGGACAGTTCCCTCTTC
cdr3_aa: CSVEVGGRDSSLF

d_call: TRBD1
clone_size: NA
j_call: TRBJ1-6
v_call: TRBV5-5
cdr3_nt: TGTGCCAGCAGCTCCACCCGACAGGGGGCGCCTTCTTTCAATTCACCCCTCCACTTT
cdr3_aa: CASSSTRQGAPSFNSPLHF

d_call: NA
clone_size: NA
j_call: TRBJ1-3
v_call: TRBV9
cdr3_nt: TGTGCCAGCAGCGGGGGGGCTGGAAACACCATATATTTT
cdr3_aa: CASSGGAGNTIYF

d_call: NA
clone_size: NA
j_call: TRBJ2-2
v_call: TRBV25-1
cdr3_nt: TGTGCCAGCAGTGGGGCTCAAGGGGCCGGGGAGCTGTTTTTT
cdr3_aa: CASSGAQGAGELFF

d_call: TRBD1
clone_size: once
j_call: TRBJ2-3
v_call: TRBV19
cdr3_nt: TGTGCCAGCTCCCGGGACAGAGGCACAGATACGCAGTATTTT
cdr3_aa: CASSRDRGTDTQYF

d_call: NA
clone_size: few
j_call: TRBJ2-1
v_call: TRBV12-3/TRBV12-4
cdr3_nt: TGTGCCAGCAGGACCGCCGCGGGGCTCGAGCAGTTCTTC
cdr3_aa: CASRTAAGLEQFF

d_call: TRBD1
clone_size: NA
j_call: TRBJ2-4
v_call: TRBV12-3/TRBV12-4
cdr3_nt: TGTGCCAGCAGAAACAGGGGACACATTCAGTACTTC
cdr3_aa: CASRNRGHIQYF

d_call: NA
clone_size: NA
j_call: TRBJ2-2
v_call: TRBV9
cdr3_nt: TGTGCCAGCAGCGTCTCAGGGCACGGGGAGCTGTTTTTT
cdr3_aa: CASSVSGHGELFF

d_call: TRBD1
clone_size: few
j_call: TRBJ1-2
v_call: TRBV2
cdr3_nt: TGTGCCAGCAGTGAACTTCAGGGGGTGGGAGGCTACACCTTC
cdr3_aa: CASSELQGVGGYTF

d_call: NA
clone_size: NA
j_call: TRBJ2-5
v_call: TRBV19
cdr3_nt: TGTGCCAGTAGTATAGGTCGGGAGACCCAGTACTTC
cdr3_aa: CASSIGRETQYF

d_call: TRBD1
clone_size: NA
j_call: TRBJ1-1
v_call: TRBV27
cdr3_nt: TGTGCCAGCAGTACAGGGGCAGCAGTCACTGAAGCTTTCTTT
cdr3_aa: CASSTGAAVTEAFF

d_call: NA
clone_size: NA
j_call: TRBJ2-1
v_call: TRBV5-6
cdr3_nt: TGTGCCAGCAGCCCGAGATGGACAGACCTCTTTTACAATGAGCAGTTCTTC
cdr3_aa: CASSPRWTDLFYNEQFF

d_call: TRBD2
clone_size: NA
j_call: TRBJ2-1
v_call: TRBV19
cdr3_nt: TGTGCCAGTAGGCGGGAGGGCCAGGGGAATGAGCAGTTCTTC
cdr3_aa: CASRREGQGNEQFF

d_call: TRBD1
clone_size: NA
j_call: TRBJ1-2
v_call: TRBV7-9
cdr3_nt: TGTGCCAGCAGTCTTATTGGGACAGGGCCTAAAGGCTACACCTTC
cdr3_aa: CASSLIGTGPKGYTF

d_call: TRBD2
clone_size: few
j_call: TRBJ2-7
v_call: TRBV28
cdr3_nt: TGTGCCAGCAGTCCCATAATTTCCACTAGCGGGCCGTCCTACGAGCAGTACTTC
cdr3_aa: CASSPIISTSGPSYEQYF

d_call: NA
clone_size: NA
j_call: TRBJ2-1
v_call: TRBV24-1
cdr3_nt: TGTGCCACCAGTGATTTGTCGAATGAGCAGTTCTTC
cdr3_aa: CATSDLSNEQFF

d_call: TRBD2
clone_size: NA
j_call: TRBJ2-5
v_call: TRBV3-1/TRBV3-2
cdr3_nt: TGTGCCAGCAGCCGTCAAGGGACTAGCCTCGAGACCCAGTACTTC
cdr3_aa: CASSRQGTSLETQYF

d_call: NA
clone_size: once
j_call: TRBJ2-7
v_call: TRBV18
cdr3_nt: TGTGCCAGCTCACCACCTACAAGCTCCTACGAGCAGTACTTC
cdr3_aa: CASSPPTSSYEQYF

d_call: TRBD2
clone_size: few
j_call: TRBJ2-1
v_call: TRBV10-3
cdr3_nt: TGTGCCATCAGGGCCAGACTAGCGGGAGGATCCAATGAGCAGTTCTTC
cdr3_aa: CAIRARLAGGSNEQFF

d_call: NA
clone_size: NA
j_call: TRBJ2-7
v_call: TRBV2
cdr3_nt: TGTGCCAGCAGTGGACAGGTAAACGAGCAGTACTTC
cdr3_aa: CASSGQVNEQYF

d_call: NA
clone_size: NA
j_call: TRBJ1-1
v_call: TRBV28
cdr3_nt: TGTGCCAGCAGTTTAGGGCAATTTAACACTGAAGCTTTCTTT
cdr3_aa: CASSLGQFNTEAFF

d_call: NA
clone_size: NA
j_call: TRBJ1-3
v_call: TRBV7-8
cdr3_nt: TGTGCCAGCAGCTTTCTACAGGGAGTCACCGGAAACACCATATATTTT
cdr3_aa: CASSFLQGVTGNTIYF

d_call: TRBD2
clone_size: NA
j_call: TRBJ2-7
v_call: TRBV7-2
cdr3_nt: TGTGCCAGCAGTGTGACTAGCGGGAGTTACGAGCAGTACTTC
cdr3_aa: CASSVTSGSYEQYF

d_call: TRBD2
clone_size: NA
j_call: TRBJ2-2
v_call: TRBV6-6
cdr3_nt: TGTGCCAGCAGTTACATTACTAGCGGCGGGGAGCTGTTTTTT
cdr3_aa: CASSYITSGGELFF

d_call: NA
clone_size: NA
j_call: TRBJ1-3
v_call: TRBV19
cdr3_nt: TGTGCCAGTACCCTCGGGGGGGCCCTCGGAAACACCATATATTTT
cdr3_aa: CASTLGGALGNTIYF

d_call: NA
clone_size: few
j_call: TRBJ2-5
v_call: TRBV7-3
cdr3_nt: TGTGCCAGCAGGCGGGGGCCTCAAGAGACCCAGTACTTC
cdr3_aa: CASRRGPQETQYF

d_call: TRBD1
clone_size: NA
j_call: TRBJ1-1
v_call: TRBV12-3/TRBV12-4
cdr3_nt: TGTGCCAGCAGTTTTACAGGGGGCACTGAAGCTTTCTTT
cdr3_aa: CASSFTGGTEAFF